The clone carrying this T cell receptor (beta chain) qualifies as medium-sized (0.01 to 0.1%). This entry comes from a study of early T cells in non-severe SARS-CoV-2 infection. This CDR3 is built from 16 residues. The germline CDR1 and CDR2 sequences are MDHEN and SYDVKM. The V segment lost 6 bases and the J segment 2 bases; nucleotides outside the gene matches: 12. TCRdb itself ran the 5' RACE reads through MiXCR, one entry per CDR3 protein. The sample records more than 20,000 distinct CDR3 sequences, approximately 4.8% being singletons. The TCR was taken from an adult who was a healthcare worker with PCR-confirmed SARS-CoV-2 infection or an uninfected control (not recorded which). The sample taken for sequencing was whole blood. The chain joins TRBV28 to TRBJ1-2; 7 bases match TRBD1. CDR3 protein: CASSKGTAVKNYGYTF. The CDR3 DNA follows: TGTGCCAGCAGCAAAGGGACAGCCGTAAAAAACTATGGCTACACCTTC.